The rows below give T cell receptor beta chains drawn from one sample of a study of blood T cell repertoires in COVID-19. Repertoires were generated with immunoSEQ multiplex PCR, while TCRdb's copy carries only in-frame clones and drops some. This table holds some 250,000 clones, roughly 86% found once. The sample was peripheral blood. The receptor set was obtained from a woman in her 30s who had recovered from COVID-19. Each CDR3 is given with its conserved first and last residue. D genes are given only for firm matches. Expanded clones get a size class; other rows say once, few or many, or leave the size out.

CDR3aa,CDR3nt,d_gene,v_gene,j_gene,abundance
CASSLNFPGETYEQYF,TGTGCCAGCAGCTTAAATTTTCCGGGGGAGACCTACGAGCAGTACTTC,.,TRBV7-9,TRBJ2-7,.
CASSLGRPNGEHSYEQYF,TGTGCCAGCAGCTTAGGGCGCCCGAACGGGGAGCACTCCTACGAGCAGTACTTC,.,TRBV7-2,TRBJ2-7,.
CASSLGPERGGFTDTQYF,TGTGCCAGCAGCTTAGGCCCCGAGCGGGGGGGGTTCACAGATACGCAGTATTTT,TRBD2,TRBV13,TRBJ2-3,.
CATSRARGLGNTIYF,TGTGCCACCAGCAGAGCAAGGGGGCTAGGAAACACCATATATTTT,TRBD1,TRBV15,TRBJ1-3,.
CASSPTETYEQYF,TGTGCCAGCTCACCAACAGAGACCTACGAGCAGTACTTC,.,TRBV18,TRBJ2-7,few
CASSLASAGGSSSGANVLTF,TGTGCCAGCAGCTTAGCGTCAGCGGGGGGTTCCTCCTCTGGGGCCAACGTCCTGACTTTC,TRBD2,TRBV7-2,TRBJ2-6,.
CAWTGDNTEAFF,TGTGCCTGGACAGGGGATAACACTGAAGCTTTCTTT,.,TRBV30,TRBJ1-1,.
CASSTGNYGYTF,TGTGCCAGTTCGACAGGGAACTATGGCTACACCTTC,TRBD1,TRBV2,TRBJ1-2,.
CASSQDPGGHQPQHF,TGTGCCAGCAGCCAAGATCCCGGGGGGCACCAGCCCCAGCATTTT,.,TRBV4-2,TRBJ1-5,once
CASSHYQGDGNTIYF,TGTGCCAGCAGCCATTACCAGGGGGACGGAAACACCATATATTTT,TRBD1,TRBV4-2,TRBJ1-3,.
CASSHPTGLNYGYTF,TGCGCCAGCAGCCACCCGACAGGGTTGAACTATGGCTACACCTTC,TRBD1,TRBV4-1,TRBJ1-2,.
CASSYSARTVTYGYTF,TGTGCCAGCAGTTACTCGGCCCGGACAGTCACCTATGGCTACACCTTC,.,TRBV6-2/TRBV6-3,TRBJ1-2,.
CASSIGLTDTQYF,TGTGCCAGTAGTATAGGTCTCACAGATACGCAGTATTTT,.,TRBV19,TRBJ2-3,.
CASSQDPGQGSYEQYF,TGCGCCAGCAGCCAAGATCCGGGACAGGGCTCCTACGAGCAGTACTTC,TRBD1,TRBV4-1,TRBJ2-7,.
CASNGDTYLYPPLWNGTDTQYF,TGTGCCAGCAACGGGGACACCTATCTTTACCCTCCGCTATGGAACGGCACAGATACGCAGTATTTT,.,TRBV21-1,TRBJ2-3,.
CASNRQGGKTGELFF,TGTGCCAGCAACCGACAGGGGGGGAAAACCGGGGAGCTGTTTTTT,TRBD1,TRBV27,TRBJ2-2,once
CASRGTVNTEAFF,TGTGCCAGCAGAGGAACAGTGAACACTGAAGCTTTCTTT,.,TRBV6-5,TRBJ1-1,.
CASSLLGRGGNQPQHF,TGTGCCAGCAGTTTATTGGGCAGGGGCGGCAATCAGCCCCAGCATTTT,.,TRBV27,TRBJ1-5,.
CASSLGQGVGNEQFF,TGCGCCAGCAGCCTGGGACAGGGAGTTGGCAATGAGCAGTTCTTC,TRBD1,TRBV5-1,TRBJ2-1,.
CATHFDPPSYEQYF,TGCGCCACCCACTTCGATCCTCCCTCCTACGAGCAGTACTTC,.,TRBV10-1,TRBJ2-7,.
CASSLFGTVNTGELFF,TGTGCCAGCAGTTTATTCGGGACAGTGAACACCGGGGAGCTGTTTTTT,TRBD1,TRBV27,TRBJ2-2,few
CASSLNWPDTQYF,TGTGCCAGCAGCCTGAATTGGCCCGATACGCAGTATTTT,.,TRBV6-2/TRBV6-3,TRBJ2-3,.
CATSSPTLDPTDTQYF,TGTGCCACCAGCAGCCCGACTCTCGATCCTACAGATACGCAGTATTTT,.,TRBV15,TRBJ2-3,.
CASSPIPGGNTEAFF,TGTGCCAGCTCACCAATCCCCGGGGGTAACACTGAAGCTTTCTTT,.,TRBV18,TRBJ1-1,.
CASSQTASNQPQHF,TGTGCCAGCAGCCAGACAGCTAGCAATCAGCCCCAGCATTTT,.,TRBV2,TRBJ1-5,.
CSAEQGAGGEKLFF,TGCAGCGCCGAACAGGGGGCGGGCGGTGAAAAACTGTTTTTT,TRBD1,TRBV29-1,TRBJ1-4,.
CASSSRQVSTDTQYF,TGTGCCAGTAGTTCAAGACAGGTTAGCACAGATACGCAGTATTTT,.,TRBV19,TRBJ2-3,.
CSGWDSMNTEAFF,TGCAGCGGCTGGGACAGTATGAACACTGAAGCTTTCTTT,TRBD1,TRBV29-1,TRBJ1-1,few
CASSQSGVRAARTDTQYF,TGCGCCAGCAGTCAATCCGGGGTGCGGGCCGCGAGGACAGATACGCAGTATTTT,.,TRBV23-1,TRBJ2-3,.